Listed below are T cell receptor beta chains from one sample, sequenced in a study of response to subunit inactivated influenza vaccine. TCRdb reanalysed the RT-PCR reads using MiXCR and keeps one entry per CDR3 protein. The profile covers more than 500,000 distinct CDR3 sequences, with around 10% appearing a single time and roughly 11% taken by the ten largest. This sample also belongs to another study, concerning T cells expressing NK-cell markers.

This specimen consisted of PBMCs from blood, obtained on the day of vaccination. All receptors derive from a man aged 45 to 65 who received an inactivated influenza vaccine. The CDR3 runs from the conserved cysteine through the conserved F or W.

j_call v_call cdr3_aa
TRBJ2-1 TRBV11-3 CASSSNSGGSYNEQFF
TRBJ2-7 TRBV21-1 CASSKKAQGRIPYEQYF
TRBJ2-2 TRBV5-1 CASTPGETGELFF
TRBJ1-2 TRBV12-3/TRBV12-4 CASSPSPGTFSGYTF
TRBJ1-2 TRBV6-1 CASSHRQGSDYTF
TRBJ2-5 TRBV29-1 CSVGKGTQETQYF
TRBJ1-6 TRBV3-1 CASSQGQGPFSPLHF
TRBJ2-1 TRBV7-8 CASSFNPYSYNEQFF
TRBJ2-1 TRBV20-1 CSAREMGPDYNEQFF
TRBJ2-7 TRBV5-1 CASNLDSGPYEQYF
TRBJ2-3 TRBV28 CASSPRHWSTDTQYF
TRBJ1-1 TRBV28 CASSLLRIMNTEAFF
TRBJ2-3 TRBV20-1 CSARDRRAQYF
TRBJ2-5 TRBV5-5 CASSLGTGPKETQYF
TRBJ2-7 TRBV4-3 CASSQDSGAGHDEQYF
TRBJ1-4 TRBV6-1 CARADEKLFF
TRBJ2-1 TRBV19 CASSSRTGIHNEQFF
TRBJ2-1 TRBV7-2 CASSYIARSSYNEQFF
TRBJ1-1 TRBV4-1 CASSQGGLGTAITEAFF
TRBJ1-1 TRBV7-3 CASSSQAEGTEAFF
TRBJ1-1 TRBV3-1 CASSFKQGTDEAFF
TRBJ2-7 TRBV23-1 CASNGRTYEQYF
TRBJ2-7 TRBV11-2 CASSLRFPGQGDIEQYF
TRBJ2-7 TRBV19 CASSTAGTHSYEQYF
TRBJ2-1 TRBV24-1 CATSHASGRVEKQFF
TRBJ2-4 TRBV12-3/TRBV12-4 CASSSVYIQYF
TRBJ2-5 TRBV28 CASSTRDRGMVKETQYF
TRBJ2-3 TRBV5-1 CASSHPQLSTDTQYF
TRBJ2-2 TRBV20-1 CSASYGNTGELFF
TRBJ2-3 TRBV20-1 CSANGQPLSRTDTQYF
TRBJ2-2 TRBV4-3 CASSQEYVAGGWTGELFF
TRBJ2-5 TRBV5-1 CASSFSGAETQYF
TRBJ2-3 TRBV5-1 CASSTELAGGPTDTQYF
TRBJ2-7 TRBV5-1 CASSPGTEISYEQYF
TRBJ2-7 TRBV6-2/TRBV6-3 CASSYSRPRDRNYEQYF
TRBJ2-5 TRBV20-1 CSASGQGETQYF
TRBJ2-3 TRBV6-5 CASSYSIGVPTDTQYF
TRBJ2-1 TRBV20-1 CSARDPLDRQNEQFF
TRBJ2-2 TRBV5-1 CASSSTGTRNTGELFF
TRBJ2-3 TRBV6-2/TRBV6-3 CASSHLPGSTDTQYF
TRBJ1-2 TRBV12-3/TRBV12-4 CASSLVHRQGGYTF